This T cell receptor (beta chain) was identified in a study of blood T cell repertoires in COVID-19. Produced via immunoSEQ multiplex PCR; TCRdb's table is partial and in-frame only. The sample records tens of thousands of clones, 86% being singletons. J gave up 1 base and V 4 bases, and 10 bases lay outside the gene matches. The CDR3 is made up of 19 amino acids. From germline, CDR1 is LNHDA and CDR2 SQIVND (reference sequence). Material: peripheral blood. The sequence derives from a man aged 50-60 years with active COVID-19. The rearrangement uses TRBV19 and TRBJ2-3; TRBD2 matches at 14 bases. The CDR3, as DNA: TGTGCCAGTAGTAAAAGACTAGCGGGAGGGCCAACTCGCACAGATACGCAGTATTTT. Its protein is CASSKRLAGGPTRTDTQYF.